This paragraph reports one T cell receptor beta chain. Its antigen remains unidentified. With 4 bases clipped from V and 8 bases from J, the junction kept 9 bases outside the gene matches. There are 14 residues in the CDR3. CDR1 and CDR2 (germline): SGDLS, YYNGEE. Assay used: immunoSEQ multiplex PCR; TCRdb lists only in-frame clones, some missing. This sample has over 45,000 clones, with over 75% found just once. The data are from a study of T cell responses to AZD1222 COVID-19 vaccine. Study findings and constraints: White British people made up most donors, females outnumbered males, and clonal diversity was possibly underestimated. Targeting of unmutated variant regions was reportedly seen in nearly half of spike-specific TCRs.

The chain is built from TRBV9 and TRBJ1-2, with 9 bases fitting TRBD1. The receptor comes from an adult who received the AZD1222 COVID-19 vaccine. This material consisted of peripheral blood, taken 28 days after the second AZD1222 dose. CDR3 DNA: TGTGCCAGCAGCTGGGGACGGACAGGGGAGGGCTACACCTTC. Protein: CASSWGRTGEGYTF.